These 31 T cell receptor beta chains were all obtained from the same sample, sequenced in a study of blood T cell repertoires in COVID-19 (dated by TCRdb to about 2020). Library preparation was by the immunoSEQ multiplex PCR assay. Drawn from immuneACCESS, this table holds only the in-frame rearrangements with V and J called that TCRdb kept. Clones are partly lost; checked studies trace under half to an unresolved V gene and leave the rest unexplained. The sample table records 300,000 or so clones; about 89% of these occur just once. The ten top clones hold around 6% of the sample. What was sequenced was peripheral blood. The receptors here all came from a man younger than 35 who had recovered from COVID-19.

The chain is built from TRBV6-6 and TRBJ1-2; D remains unclear. Germline loops: CDR1 MNHNY, CDR2 SVGAGI (reference sequence). V lost 8 bases to trimming and J lost 2 bases, with 12 bases between them. This CDR3 region has 13 residues. The CDR3 loop is CASQVVTNYGYTF. In nucleotides, the CDR3 is TGTGCCAGCCAGGTGGTAACCAACTATGGCTACACCTTC.

This clone was observed a few times. The chain employs TRBV7-8 and TRBJ2-2, with 8 bases fitting TRBD2. V shed 5 bases, J shed 0 bases, and the junction held 2 bases outside the gene matches. Germline V lookup: CDR1 SGHVS, CDR2 FQNEAQ. CDR3 length: 15 residues. The CDR3 loop is CASSTGLANTGELFF. CDR3 DNA sequence: TGTGCCAGCAGCACGGGACTAGCGAACACCGGGGAGCTGTTTTTT.

The chain has TRBV9 and TRBJ2-5, with TRBD1 matching 9 bases. The trim removed 0 bases at V and 5 bases at J, leaving 5 bases unmatched. The V gene's germline CDR1 is SGDLS and CDR2 YYNGEE. The CDR3 has 15 amino acids. For the CDR3, the DNA is TGTGCCAGCAGCGTAGGGACAGGGGTTGGGGAGACCCAGTACTTC. Protein product: CASSVGTGVGETQYF.

The chain combines TRBV29-1 with TRBJ2-5; 8 nucleotides align to TRBD1. The J segment lost 0 bases and the V segment lost 1 base, leaving 7 bases of the junction unmatched. Per the germline V gene, CDR1 is SQVTM and CDR2 is ANQGSEA. CDR3 length equals 16 residues. The DNA of the CDR3 is TGCAGCGTTGAAGCTACCGGGACAGGCTACCAAGAGACCCAGTACTTC. It yields the protein CSVEATGTGYQETQYF.

V and J are TRBV5-1 and TRBJ2-3, with 9 bases that match TRBD2. The J segment lost 2 bases and the V segment lost 6 bases, leaving 10 bases of the junction unmatched. From germline, CDR1 is SGHRS and CDR2 YFSETQ. The CDR3 loop spans 16 amino acids. The CDR3 sequence: CASTTQASGTTDTQYF. CDR3 sequence (DNA): TGCGCCAGCACCACACAGGCTAGCGGGACCACAGATACGCAGTATTTT.

The chain employs TRBV18 and TRBJ2-5; no clear D gene. The CDR3 length is 13 residues. The V gene lost 3 bases and the J gene lost 2 bases, with 7 bases spanning the gap. Per germline, CDR1 KGHSH and CDR2 LQKENI. The CDR3, as DNA: TGTGCCAGCTCACCGGCCAGTCAAGAGACCCAGTACTTC. Its translation is CASSPASQETQYF. Full variable domain (remainder filled in from reference TRBV18 and TRBJ2-5): NAGVMQNPRHLVRRRGQEARLRCSPMKGHSHVYWYRQLPEEGLKFMVYLQKENIIDESGMPKERFSAEFPKEGPSILRIQQVVRGDSAAYFCASSPASQETQYFGPGTRLLVL.

The chain has TRBV19 and TRBJ2-7; possible D gene TRBD1, 6 bases. Trimming stripped 1 base from V and 2 bases from J, with 12 bases between. The CDR3 is 15 amino acids. The germline V gene has CDR1 LNHDA and CDR2 SQIVND (reference sequence). The CDR3 sequence: CASSIGDTRTYEQYF. CDR3 in DNA: TGTGCCAGTAGTATAGGGGACACTCGAACCTACGAGCAGTACTTC. Based on the CDR3 plus reference TRBV19 and TRBJ2-7, the full variable domain is DGGITQSPKYLFRKEGQNVTLSCEQNLNHDAMYWYRQDPGQGLRLIYYSQIVNDFQKGDIAEGYSVSREKKESFPLTVTSAQKNPTAFYLCASSIGDTRTYEQYFGPGTRLTVT.

There are a few counts of this clone. J is TRBJ1-5 and V is TRBV19; 10 nucleotides align to TRBD1. Germline-derived CDR1 and CDR2 are LNHDA and SQIVND (reference sequence). CDR3 size: 14 residues. Trimming took 4 bases from V and 7 from J; bases not matched to a gene: 4. The CDR3 DNA is TGTGCCAGTAGTACCGGGACAGGGGAACAGCCCCAGCATTTT. It is translated as CASSTGTGEQPQHF.

This clone was counted once. The rearrangement uses TRBV5-1 and TRBJ2-7; D may be TRBD1 (6 bases). CDR3 length: 14 amino acids. V lost 0 bases, J lost 6 bases, and 13 bases lay in between. CDR1 SGHRS and CDR2 YFSETQ come from the germline V gene. This CDR3 is CASSLATGLVEQYF. As DNA, the CDR3 is TGCGCCAGCAGCTTGGCCACAGGGTTGGTCGAGCAGTACTTC.

The CDR3 DNA reads as TGTGCCAGCAGTGCCCTTAGCGGGAGGGGGACCGGGGAGCTGTTTTTT. It translates to CASSALSGRGTGELFF. The rearrangement joins TRBV6-1 to TRBJ2-2; TRBD2 agrees at 11 bases. With V trimmed by 4 bases and J by 5 bases, 6 bases remained unmatched. The CDR3 is 16 residues long. CDR1 and CDR2 from the germline V gene are MNHNS and SASEGT.

CDR3 in DNA: TGTGCCAGCAGCTTGTTGTCGAGCTCCTATAATTCACCCCTCCACTTT. Translated: CASSLLSSSYNSPLHF. The genes are TRBV5-4 and TRBJ1-6; D remains unclear. Germline V gene sequence: CDR1 SGHNT, CDR2 YYREEE (reference sequence). CDR3 length equals 16 residues. V was clipped by 1 base and J by 0 bases, with 8 bases between them.

This clone was recorded a few times. The V and J genes are TRBV10-3 and TRBJ2-1; TRBD2 is a possible D gene (6 bases). V lost 6 bases and J 4 bases, leaving 10 bases between the germline ends. In germline, CDR1 is ENHRY, CDR2 SYGVKD. The CDR3 is made up of 13 amino acids. The CDR3 DNA reads TGTGCCATCAGGGGGACTGGATACAATGAGCAGTTCTTC. As protein: CAIRGTGYNEQFF.

This chain joins TRBV7-6 and TRBJ2-5; unclear D gene. The CDR3 spans 15 residues. Germline lookup yields CDR1 SGHVS and CDR2 FNYEAQ. Trimming shortened V by 2 bases and J by 4 bases, and 14 bases separated the two germline ends. CDR3 residues: CASSLMVSPGETQYF. In DNA, the CDR3 is TGTGCCAGCAGCTTAATGGTCTCCCCGGGAGAGACCCAGTACTTC.

The chain couples TRBV27 to TRBJ1-5; D gene ambiguous. Per germline, CDR1 MNHEY and CDR2 SMNVEV (reference sequence). V lost 1 base, J lost 4 bases, and 14 bases lay in between. The CDR3 totals 16 residues. DNA for the CDR3: TGTGCCAGCAGTTTATTTTCCAGCGCGGTGAATCAGCCCCAGCATTTT. Translation gives CASSLFSSAVNQPQHF.

Worth noting for this clone: Other DNA sequences from this sample encode an identical CDR3 as well. The rearrangement links TRBV9 to TRBJ1-1; 8 bases match TRBD1. Germline V lookup: CDR1 SGDLS, CDR2 YYNGEE. This CDR3 comprises 13 residues. The V gene end was trimmed by 3 bases and the J gene end by 3 bases; junction bases not matched to a gene: 1. The CDR3 bases are TGTGCCAGCAGCGAGACAGGGGACACTGAAGCTTTCTTT. Its translation: CASSETGDTEAFF.

The V call is TRBV7-8, the J call TRBJ1-1; 9 nucleotides agree with TRBD1. The CDR3 has 14 residues. Germline CDR1 and CDR2: SGHVS and FQNEAQ. V shed 4 bases and J 5 bases; nucleotides not matched to a gene: 5. This CDR3 reads CASSSTGGGTEAFF. The CDR3 bases are TGTGCCAGCAGCTCCACAGGGGGCGGGACTGAAGCTTTCTTT.

The V call is TRBV18, the J call TRBJ2-3; a weak D match, TRBD1 (5 bases). V lost 1 base to trimming and J lost 2 bases, with 10 bases between them. The CDR3 contains 15 residues. Germline loops: CDR1 KGHSH, CDR2 LQKENI. Here the CDR3 reads CASSPLRQITDTQYF. The CDR3 DNA follows: TGTGCCAGCTCACCACTGAGACAGATCACAGATACGCAGTATTTT.

This chain links TRBV4-1 with TRBJ2-7; TRBD2 matches at 9 bases. The CDR3 spans 15 residues. The germline CDR1 and CDR2 sequences are MGHRA and YSYEKL. J gave up 2 bases and V 3 bases, and 5 bases lay outside the gene matches. CDR3 sequence reads: CASSQRLAATYEQYF. DNA of the CDR3: TGCGCCAGCAGCCAGAGACTAGCGGCCACCTACGAGCAGTACTTC.

This chain uses TRBV4-3 with TRBJ2-1; TRBD2 matches 10 bases. The CDR3 contains 15 residues. Germline loops: CDR1 LGHNA, CDR2 YSLEER. With 4 bases clipped from V and 4 bases from J, the junction kept 4 bases outside the gene matches. The CDR3 bases are TGCGCCAGCAGCCTTAGCGGGGGGACATACAATGAGCAGTTCTTC. It specifies CASSLSGGTYNEQFF.

J is TRBJ2-3 and V is TRBV7-2; 9 nucleotides align to TRBD2. Trimming cost V 7 bases and J 0 bases; bases outside gene matches: 8. The CDR3 covers 16 residues. Germline CDR1 and CDR2: SGHTA and FQGNSA. The CDR3 spells CASMPAGGYSTDTQYF. The CDR3 nucleotides read TGTGCCAGCATGCCAGCGGGGGGCTATAGCACAGATACGCAGTATTTT.

V is TRBV12-3 or TRBV12-4 and J is TRBJ1-1; 9 positions agree with TRBD1. J lost 0 bases, V lost 8 bases, and 1 base had no gene match. This CDR3 region has 13 residues. CDR3 in DNA: TGTGCCAGCGGGGACAGGGTGAACACTGAAGCTTTCTTT. This gives the protein CASGDRVNTEAFF.

This sequence joins TRBV19 and TRBJ1-2; 8 nucleotides match TRBD1. The germline CDR1 and CDR2 sequences are LNHDA and SQIVND (reference sequence). The CDR3 is 13 residues long. Unmatched junction bases numbered 7, after V lost 10 bases and J lost 3 bases. As DNA, the CDR3 is TGTGCCACCAAGGGACAGGTGGACTATGGCTACACCTTC. Residues: CATKGQVDYGYTF.

The chain combines TRBV12-3 or TRBV12-4 with TRBJ2-7; D is unresolved. The CDR3 has 11 amino acids. The V end was cut by 10 bases, the J end by 3 bases, with 10 bases between. CDR3 DNA sequence: TGTGCCACTTCGAGAGGCTACGAGCAGTACTTC. Protein product: CATSRGYEQYF.

The chain is built from TRBV7-9 and TRBJ1-2, with TRBD1 matching 7 bases. The V segment lost 3 bases and the J segment 5 bases; nucleotides outside the gene matches: 12. The CDR3 loop spans 16 amino acids. Germline CDR1 and CDR2: SEHNR and FQNEAQ (reference sequence). CDR3 nucleotides: TGTGCCAGCAGCTTCCGGGACAGTCTCACGATTTATGGCTACACCTTC. This encodes CASSFRDSLTIYGYTF.

J is TRBJ2-3 and V is TRBV4-2, with 8 nucleotides matching TRBD2. V was clipped by 5 bases and J by 1 base; unmatched bases: 8. Germline V CDR1 and CDR2: LGHNA, YNFKEQ. The CDR3 loop spans 16 amino acids. The CDR3 here is CASSAQLAAGTDTQYF. CDR3 nucleotide sequence: TGTGCCAGCAGCGCCCAACTAGCGGCCGGCACAGATACGCAGTATTTT.

V is TRBV4-1 and J is TRBJ2-6; D uncertain. The CDR3 is 19 residues long. V dropped 4 bases and J dropped 0 bases, with 19 bases sitting between them. The germline V gene has CDR1 MGHRA and CDR2 YSYEKL. The CDR3 is CASSPEIDIISSGANVLTF. In nucleotides, the CDR3 is TGCGCCAGCAGCCCAGAGATTGACATCATCAGCTCTGGGGCCAACGTCCTGACTTTC.

Here the CDR3 DNA reads TGTGCCAGCAGTGAAATTGGGGCAGTTTACGAGCAGTACTTC. It is translated as CASSEIGAVYEQYF. This chain links TRBV6-1 with TRBJ2-7, with D possibly being TRBD1 (5 bases). The CDR3 is 14 residues long. Germline CDR1 and CDR2: MNHNS and SASEGT. V was shortened by 2 bases and J by 4 bases, with 12 bases between the two germline ends.

This clone showed up just a few times. CDR3: CAISEDIRIGELFF. The CDR3 nucleotides read TGTGCCATCAGTGAGGACATACGGATCGGGGAGCTGTTTTTT. The chain combines TRBV10-3 with TRBJ2-2; D uncertain. V was trimmed by 2 bases and J by 7 bases, leaving 11 bases between them. The CDR3 runs 14 residues. Germline CDR1 is ENHRY and CDR2 is SYGVKD.

This sequence joins TRBV5-4 and TRBJ1-4; D might be TRBD1 (5 bases). Between the trimmed V and J ends, which lost 2 bases and 0 bases, there was a span of 14 bases. This CDR3 comprises 17 residues. The germline V gene has CDR1 SGHNT and CDR2 YYREEE (reference sequence). CDR3 amino acids: CASSFGGGVATNEKLFF. The CDR3 DNA is TGTGCCAGCAGCTTTGGGGGAGGGGTCGCAACTAATGAAAAACTGTTTTTT. The entire variable domain, with the rest obtained from reference TRBV5-4 and TRBJ1-4, is as follows: ETGVTQSPTHLIKTRGQQVTLRCSSQSGHNTVSWYQQALGQGPQFIFQYYREEENGRGNFPPRFSGLQFPNYSSELNVNALELDDSALYLCASSFGGGVATNEKLFFGSGTQLSVL.

The sample holds many counts of this clone. The chain couples TRBV6-4 to TRBJ1-2; weak D call: TRBD1 (6 bases). The CDR3 sequence is 17 residues long. V dropped 6 bases and J dropped 4 bases, with 24 bases sitting between them. Germline CDR1 reads MRHNA; CDR2 reads SNTAGT. In DNA form, the CDR3 reads TGTGCCAGCAGCCGATCGGGGAAACAGGGACCTCCCTATGGCTACACCTTC. This translates into CASSRSGKQGPPYGYTF.

The CDR3 here is CASSTTQTGFYGYTF. In DNA form, the CDR3 reads TGTGCCAGTAGTACCACACAGACAGGGTTCTATGGCTACACCTTC. This chain uses TRBV19 with TRBJ1-2; 7 nucleotides agree with TRBD1. The germline CDR1 and CDR2 sequences are LNHDA and SQIVND (reference sequence). CDR3 length equals 15 residues. Trimming took 4 bases from V and 4 from J; bases not matched to a gene: 9.